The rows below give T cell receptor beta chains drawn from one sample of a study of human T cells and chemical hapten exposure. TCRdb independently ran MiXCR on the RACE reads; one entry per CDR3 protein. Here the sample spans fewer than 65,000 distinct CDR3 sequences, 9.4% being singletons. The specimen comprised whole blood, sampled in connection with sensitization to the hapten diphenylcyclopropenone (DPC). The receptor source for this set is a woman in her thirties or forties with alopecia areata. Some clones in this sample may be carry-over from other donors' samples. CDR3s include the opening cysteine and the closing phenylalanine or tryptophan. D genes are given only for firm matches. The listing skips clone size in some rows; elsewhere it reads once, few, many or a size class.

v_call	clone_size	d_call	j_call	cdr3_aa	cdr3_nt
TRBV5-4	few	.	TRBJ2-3	CASRNGFGALEPDTQYF	TGTGCCAGCAGAAATGGTTTTGGGGCCCTCGAGCCAGATACGCAGTATTTT
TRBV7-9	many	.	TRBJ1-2	CASSPPVSNYGYTF	TGTGCCAGCAGCCCTCCAGTCAGTAACTATGGCTACACCTTC
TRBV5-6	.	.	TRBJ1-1	CASSLAGRDGSMNTEAFF	TGTGCCAGCAGCTTGGCCGGTAGGGACGGGTCGATGAACACTGAAGCTTTCTTT
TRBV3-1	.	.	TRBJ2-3	CASSQLGNTQYF	TGTGCCAGCAGCCAACTCGGGAATACGCAGTATTTT
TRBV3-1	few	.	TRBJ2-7	CASSPHGGPNEQYF	TGTGCCAGCAGCCCACACGGGGGGCCCAACGAGCAGTACTTC
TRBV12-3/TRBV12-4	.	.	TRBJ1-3	CASSHKGNTIYF	TGTGCCAGCAGCCATAAGGGAAACACCATATATTTT
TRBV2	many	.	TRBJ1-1	CASSPQGLNTEAFF	TGTGCCAGCAGTCCACAGGGTTTGAACACTGAAGCTTTCTTT
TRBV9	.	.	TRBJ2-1	CASSTRSSYNEQFF	TGTGCCAGCAGCACCCGAAGCTCCTACAATGAGCAGTTCTTC
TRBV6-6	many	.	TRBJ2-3	CASSYSRGQIFTDTQYF	TGTGCCAGCAGTTACTCTCGGGGCCAAATCTTCACAGATACGCAGTATTTT
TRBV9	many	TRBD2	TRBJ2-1	CASSSGGPGNEQFF	TGTGCCAGCAGTTCGGGGGGGCCAGGCAATGAGCAGTTCTTC
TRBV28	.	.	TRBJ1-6	CASTPGSPLHF	TGTGCCAGCACCCCCGGTTCACCCCTCCACTTT
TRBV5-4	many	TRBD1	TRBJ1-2	CASTRDKGAAGYTF	TGTGCCAGCACCCGGGACAAGGGGGCCGCTGGCTACACCTTC
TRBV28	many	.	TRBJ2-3	CASSLGRFADTQYF	TGTGCCAGCAGTTTAGGTCGGTTTGCAGATACGCAGTATTTT
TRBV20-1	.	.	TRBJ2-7	CSAPVTRPRTYEQYF	TGCAGTGCCCCCGTGACACGGCCTCGAACCTACGAGCAGTACTTC
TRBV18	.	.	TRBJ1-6	CASSPRRGSPLHF	TGTGCCAGCTCACCCCGGAGAGGGTCACCCCTCCACTTT
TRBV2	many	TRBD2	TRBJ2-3	CASSEPGLEGDTQYF	TGTGCCAGCAGTGAACCGGGACTAGAGGGAGATACGCAGTATTTT
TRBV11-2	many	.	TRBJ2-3	CASSLRRGDTQYF	TGTGCCAGCAGCTTGAGACGGGGGGATACGCAGTATTTT
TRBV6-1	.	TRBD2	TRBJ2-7	CASTLGGGIYEQYF	TGTGCCAGCACCCTGGGGGGAGGGATCTACGAGCAGTACTTC
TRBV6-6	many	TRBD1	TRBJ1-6	CASSYSTAGQGRTSYNSPLHF	TGTGCCAGCAGTTACTCGACGGCGGGACAGGGGAGGACCTCCTATAATTCACCCCTCCACTTT
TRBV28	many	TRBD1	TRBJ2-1	CASSQGQGGNNEQFF	TGTGCCAGCAGCCAGGGACAGGGGGGGAACAATGAGCAGTTCTTC
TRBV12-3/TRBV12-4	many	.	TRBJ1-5	CASSLMGGGNQPQHF	TGTGCCAGCAGTTTAATGGGGGGGGGCAATCAGCCCCAGCATTTT
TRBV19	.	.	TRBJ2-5	CASSKSLGEETQYF	TGTGCCAGTAGTAAGTCACTAGGGGAAGAGACCCAGTACTTC
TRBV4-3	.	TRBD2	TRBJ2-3	CASSQELAGFSDTQYF	TGCGCCAGCAGCCAAGAACTAGCGGGGTTTTCTGATACGCAGTATTTT
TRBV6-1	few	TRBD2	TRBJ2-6	CASSERLAGATGANVLTF	TGTGCCAGCAGTGAGAGACTAGCGGGGGCTACTGGGGCCAACGTCCTGACTTTC
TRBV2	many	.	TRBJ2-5	CATTGTSAGETQYF	TGTGCCACTACTGGGACGTCCGCGGGGGAGACCCAGTACTTC
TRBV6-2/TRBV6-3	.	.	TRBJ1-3	CASRPTGTSGNTIYF	TGTGCCAGCAGACCTACAGGGACCTCTGGAAACACCATATATTTT
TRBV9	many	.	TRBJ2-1	CASSVEHQNNEQFF	TGTGCCAGCAGCGTAGAACATCAAAACAATGAGCAGTTCTTC
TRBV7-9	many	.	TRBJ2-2	CASSLSLGELFF	TGTGCCAGCAGCTTATCTCTCGGGGAGCTGTTTTTT
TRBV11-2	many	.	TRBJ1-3	CASSLRDVLETIYF	TGTGCCAGCAGCCTAAGGGACGTGCTAGAAACCATATATTTT
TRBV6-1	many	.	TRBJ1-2	CASSETVYEGYGYTF	TGTGCCAGCAGTGAGACAGTCTATGAGGGCTATGGCTACACCTTC
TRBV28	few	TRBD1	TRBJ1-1	CASSLTGGAFEAFF	TGTGCCAGCAGCCTTACAGGGGGCGCTTTTGAAGCTTTCTTT
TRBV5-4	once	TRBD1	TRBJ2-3	CASSLPGTESDTQYF	TGTGCCAGCAGCCTACCCGGGACAGAGTCAGATACGCAGTATTTT
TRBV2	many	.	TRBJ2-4	CATTRDRGTKNIQYF	TGTGCCACCACCCGGGACCGGGGGACCAAAAACATTCAGTACTTC
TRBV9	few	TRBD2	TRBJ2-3	CASSVGLAAMEDTQYF	TGTGCCAGCAGCGTCGGACTAGCAGCCATGGAAGATACGCAGTATTTT
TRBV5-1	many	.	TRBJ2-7	CASSTGTAGYEQYF	TGCGCCAGCAGCACCGGGACCGCCGGCTACGAGCAGTACTTC
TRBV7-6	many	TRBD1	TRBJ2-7	CASSQGVGQVYEQYF	TGTGCCAGCAGCCAAGGAGTGGGACAGGTCTACGAGCAGTACTTC
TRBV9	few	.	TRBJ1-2	CASSVDTRTYGYTF	TGTGCCAGCAGCGTAGACACCAGGACCTATGGCTACACCTTC
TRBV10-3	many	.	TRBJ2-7	CAISVVGHSSRDYEQYF	TGTGCCATCAGTGTGGTTGGACACAGCAGTAGAGACTACGAGCAGTACTTC
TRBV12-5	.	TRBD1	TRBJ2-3	CASGMDRGTDTQYF	TGTGCTAGTGGTATGGACAGGGGGACAGATACGCAGTATTTT
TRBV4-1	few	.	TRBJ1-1	CASSQRYRERAEAFF	TGCGCCAGCAGCCAAAGATACAGGGAACGAGCTGAAGCTTTCTTT
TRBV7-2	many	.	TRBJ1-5	CASSLSGHSNQPQHF	TGTGCCAGCAGCTTAAGTGGGCATAGCAATCAGCCCCAGCATTTT
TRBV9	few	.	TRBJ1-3	CASSVTAFSGNTIYF	TGTGCCAGCAGCGTCACAGCGTTCTCTGGAAACACCATATATTTT
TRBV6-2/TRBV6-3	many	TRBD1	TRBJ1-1	CASRRSGTGAPNTEAFF	TGTGCCAGCCGGAGATCCGGAACAGGGGCCCCGAACACTGAAGCTTTCTTT
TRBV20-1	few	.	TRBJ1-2	CSARDPGRGNYGYTF	TGCAGTGCTAGAGATCCAGGGAGGGGGAACTATGGCTACACCTTC
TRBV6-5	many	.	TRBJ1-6	CASSSSGAHSYNSPLHF	TGTGCCAGCAGTTCCTCGGGGGCCCACTCCTATAATTCACCCCTCCACTTT
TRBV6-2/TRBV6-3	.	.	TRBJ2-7	CASCTPGASSYEQYF	TGTGCCAGCTGTACCCCAGGCGCCAGCTCCTACGAGCAGTACTTC
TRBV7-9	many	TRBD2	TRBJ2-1	CASSSSGTSGNNEQFF	TGTGCCAGCAGCTCGTCCGGGACTAGCGGGAACAATGAGCAGTTCTTC
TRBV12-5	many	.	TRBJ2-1	CATGTSSYNEQFF	TGTGCCACGGGCACCAGCTCCTACAATGAGCAGTTCTTC
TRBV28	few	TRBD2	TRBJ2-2	CASSLWGGKTGELFF	TGTGCCAGCAGTTTATGGGGAGGGAAGACCGGGGAGCTGTTTTTT